This paragraph covers one TCR beta chain sequence. The method was immunoSEQ multiplex PCR; TCRdb's version includes in-frame clones alone and lacks a portion of them. The table lists about 20,000 clones, approximately 86% of them singletons. V lost 1 base and J 5 bases, leaving 3 bases between the germline ends. CDR1 and CDR2 (germline): SGHNT, YENEEA. The CDR3 consists of 12 residues. The data were obtained in a study of somatic mutations in cytotoxic T cells in rheumatoid arthritis. J is TRBJ2-1 and V is TRBV11-3; D not resolved. Sequenced: CD8+ T cells sorted from blood. The origin of this receptor is a woman in her forties or fifties in good health. In DNA, the CDR3 is TGTGCCAGCAGCTTAGGCGACAATGAGCAGTTCTTC. Amino acids: CASSLGDNEQFF.